This T cell receptor (beta chain) was identified in a study of human T cells and chemical hapten exposure (dated by TCRdb to the early 2020s). Regarding the complete study: For sensitization, 2% DPC in acetone was applied to a roughly 2 cm by roughly 2 cm area of upper inner arm skin. Alopecia areata with under or over 50% scalp involvement, alopecia totalis and alopecia universalis were represented in the patient cohort, which was mostly female. In alopecia patients, the study followed how the peripheral blood TCR repertoire changed in vivo over primary and secondary sensitization to diphenylcyclopropenone (DPC), a hapten. Patients additionally received weekly therapeutic DPC doses to the scalp throughout the approximately 24-week study period. Blood samples were taken from patients before sensitization (week 0) and at 2, 6 and about 24 weeks after DPC sensitization. Twenty-nine alopecia patients provided blood for TCR sequencing at one to four time points (pre-sensitization, 2, 6 and 24 weeks). Both TCR alpha and TCR beta chains were sequenced from each blood RNA sample. Libraries were pooled for sequencing, and per-sample TCR yields varied mainly because of small differences in library volumes within the pool. Patch tests used Finn chambers with 0.01% DPC on the upper back, scored after 6 days by International Contact Dermatitis Research Group standards.

Concerning this clonotype itself: Its antigen target is currently unknown. Base qualities were left out, and no much larger clone turns up one base away.

The CDR3 contains 14 residues, cysteine and phenylalanine counted. Kept here is only the CDR3 DNA, which spans 42 bases and is read in frame from base 1. Here V drops 0 bases and J drops 9 bases, and the junction holds 4 bases not matched to any gene. The germline V gene (reference sequence) provides CDR1 GTSNPN and CDR2 SVGIG. The library relied on RACE. Sequenced on a NextSeq 500. Library preparation attached unique molecular identifiers to individual cDNA molecules for quantitative, reproducible TCR counting. Processing in the source paper ran as follows. Samples had a median of approximately 93,000 TCRs, with a range from about 23,224 to 750,000. The Decombinator software suite was used to annotate V, J and CDR3 in the TCR reads. Every sample was subsampled to the same number of TCRs (28,000) for the PS versus PT1 abundance plots. TCRs were defined as expanded if absent before sensitization and observed at least eight times at the 2-week time point. TCRdb passed the public sequencing reads through fastp at Q25 and MiXCR, retaining productive beta sequences. Rows with one shared CDR3 protein collapse into an entry with the most common genes and DNA. The V and J calls were not made by the authors but by TCRdb's processing. This sample holds roughly 42,000 distinct CDR3 sequences; roughly 9% were observed only once. The top ten clonotypes cover about 14% of the sample.

The time point tag for this specimen amounts to: patch test 2, 6 weeks after DPC sensitization. Per the publication, the treatment or condition label means: therapeutic diphenylcyclopropenone sensitization with weekly scalp DPC. Unfractionated whole blood was collected in Tempus Blood RNA tubes, and total RNA was extracted from that blood. At every patch-test visit, the blood draw took place before the patch test was put on. Patients were considered eligible if aged 18 to 70, diagnosed with alopecia and deemed suitable for DPC therapy, and patients were excluded if pregnant. Results and caveats for the whole study, not just this receptor: DPC sensitization did not change the number of TCRs with a frequency above 1 in 1000, and there was no evidence of changes in global repertoire structure. Significantly more large CDR3 similarity clusters were formed by expanded TCRs than by pre-sensitization or healthy control sets, consistent with antigen-driven responses. Repeated subsampling changed both the strength of the expansion versus patch-test correlation and the threshold at which that correlation became significant. Patch test score was positively correlated with the number of PT1 expanded TCRs, with significance at thresholds 8, 16 and 32 but not at 4. Alopecia, a presumed autoimmune disease, was present in all patients, so the immune response of the patients might differ from that of healthy individuals.

The chain uses TRBV30 and TRBJ1-6, with TRBD1 identical over 8 junction bases. Here the sequenced sample was whole blood, taken in connection with sensitization to the hapten diphenylcyclopropenone (DPC). The TCR comes from a woman aged 25 to 39 with alopecia areata. Some clones in this sample may be carry-over from other donors' samples. CDR3 loop: CAWSVTGGGSPLHF. The nucleotide sequence is TGTGCCTGGAGTGTAACAGGGGGAGGTTCACCCCTCCACTTT. With the rest looked up from the reference TRBV30 and TRBJ1-6 genes rather than sequenced, the full variable domain is SQTIHQWPATLVQPVGSPLSLECTVEGTSNPNLYWYRQAAGRGLQLLFYSVGIGQISSEVPQNLSASRPQDRQFILSSKKLLLSDSGFYLCAWSVTGGGSPLHFGNGTRLTVT.